These 26 T cell receptor beta chains share one sample of origin, sequenced in a study of T cells in Graves' hyperthyroidism and ophthalmopathy. Amplified regions were TCR beta CDR3 sequences from RNA transcripts. Researchers ran a first-round RT-PCR on the TCR CDR3 using the HTBI primer set. MiXCR, run by TCRdb on the multiplex PCR reads, gives a single entry per CDR3 protein. The sample lists almost 350,000 distinct CDR3 sequences; roughly 20% were seen once. The sample consisted of blood. These receptors all come from a woman between 40 and 55 years old with Graves' ophthalmopathy.

This chain links TRBV19 with TRBJ1-1; D is unresolved. The V gene lost 7 bases and the J gene lost 0 bases, with 9 bases spanning the gap. Germline V gene data show CDR1 as LNHDA and CDR2 as SQIVND (reference sequence). The CDR3 loop spans 13 amino acids. The CDR3 here is CASTRYMNTEAFF. CDR3 nucleotides: TGTGCCAGTACCCGGTACATGAACACTGAAGCTTTCTTT.

There are a few counts of this clonotype. V usage is TRBV6-1 and J usage is TRBJ2-7, with TRBD2 matching 8 bases. After removal of 6 bases from V and 6 bases from J, the junction contained 7 bases not matched to a gene. The CDR3 contains 13 residues. Germline V gene sequence: CDR1 MNHNS, CDR2 SASEGT. The CDR3 DNA reads TGTGCCAGCAGGGGAGCGGGAGAGGGCGAGCAGTACTTC. This codes for CASRGAGEGEQYF.

This clonotype appeared a few times. V and J are TRBV28 and TRBJ2-5; 8 bases align to TRBD1. The CDR3 contains 14 residues. CDR1 is MDHEN, CDR2 SYDVKM, per germline. Trimming took 7 bases from V and 6 from J; bases not matched to a gene: 10. The CDR3 DNA reads TGTGCCAGCACCCGGACAGGGCTCGAAAAGACCCAGTACTTC. The encoded protein is CASTRTGLEKTQYF.

This clonotype has ten or more counts. The rearrangement uses TRBV2 and TRBJ2-5; TRBD2 matches 7 bases. Per germline, CDR1 SNHLY and CDR2 FYNNEI. The length of the CDR3 is 15 residues. Trimming cost V 5 bases and J 5 bases; bases outside gene matches: 11. The CDR3 protein is CASSPEAAGRETQYF. For the CDR3, the DNA is TGTGCCAGCAGTCCCGAGGCAGCGGGAAGGGAGACCCAGTACTTC.

This clonotype was detected ten times or more. V and J are TRBV27 and TRBJ1-5; a possible D gene is TRBD1 (6 bases). There are 15 residues in the CDR3. V lost 0 bases and J lost 3, with 9 bases in between. The germline V gene has CDR1 MNHEY and CDR2 SMNVEV (reference sequence). CDR3 residues: CASSLSGQFNQPQHF. The CDR3 region has the DNA TGTGCCAGCAGTTTATCCGGACAGTTCAATCAGCCCCAGCATTTT.

This clonotype showed up many times. The J gene is TRBJ2-7, the V gene TRBV9, with D maybe TRBD2 (5 bases). The germline V gene encodes CDR1 SGDLS and CDR2 YYNGEE. Trimming took 0 bases from V and 4 from J, leaving 14 bases between them. CDR3 length: 15 residues. The CDR3 loop is CASSVGEGVTYEQYF. Here the CDR3 DNA reads TGTGCCAGCAGCGTAGGAGAGGGAGTCACGTACGAGCAGTACTTC.

This clonotype was observed many times. The J gene is TRBJ1-5, the V gene TRBV2; D call uncertain. The CDR3 loop spans 13 amino acids. CDR1 SNHLY and CDR2 FYNNEI come from the germline V gene. V lost 6 bases and J 1 base, leaving 7 bases between the germline ends. Written as DNA, the CDR3 is TGTGCCAGCAGGGTGGACAGCAATCAGCCCCAGCATTTT. Protein sequence: CASRVDSNQPQHF.

This clonotype occurred many times. The J gene is TRBJ1-5, the V gene TRBV12-3 or TRBV12-4, with D possibly being TRBD1 (5 bases). The CDR3 is 12 residues long. V was cut by 6 bases and J by 12 bases, with 15 bases left in between. In DNA form, the CDR3 reads TGTGCCAGCAGCGACACGCGGGGGGTCCAGCATTTT. This codes for CASSDTRGVQHF.

There are many counts of this clonotype. The chain couples TRBV12-3 or TRBV12-4 to TRBJ1-2; D might be TRBD1 (6 bases). The CDR3 loop spans 14 amino acids. The ends were cut back, 6 bases at V and 6 bases at J, with 17 bases in the middle. The CDR3 bases are TGTGCCAGCAGGCCTAGGGGGACCTTCCATGGCTACACCTTC. Translated: CASRPRGTFHGYTF.

At least ten counts were recorded for this clonotype. The gene calls are TRBV2 and TRBJ2-5, with 8 bases fitting TRBD1. There are 16 residues in the CDR3. V lost 2 bases and J lost 5; bases outside the gene matches: 10. The germline CDR1 and CDR2 sequences are SNHLY and FYNNEI. The CDR3: CASSESVRTGLETQYF. The CDR3 bases are TGTGCCAGCAGTGAAAGTGTGCGGACAGGGTTGGAGACCCAGTACTTC.

This clonotype was counted only a few times. This chain joins TRBV6-1 and TRBJ2-7; 8 bases match TRBD2. V shed 6 bases and J 5 bases; nucleotides not matched to a gene: 9. The CDR3 length is 14 residues. The V gene's germline CDR1 is MNHNS and CDR2 SASEGT. CDR3 amino acids: CASRGAGEVNEQYF. The CDR3 nucleotides are TGTGCCAGCAGGGGAGCGGGAGAAGTCAACGAGCAGTACTTC.

This clonotype was observed a handful of times. This chain connects TRBV7-2 to TRBJ1-3; tentative D call: TRBD1 (6 bases). The CDR3 extends over 17 amino acids. Germline lookup yields CDR1 SGHTA and CDR2 FQGNSA. V lost 0 bases to trimming and J lost 6 bases, with 18 bases between them. CDR3 nucleotides: TGTGCCAGCAGCTTAGCTCGTTTCAGGGGAATAGAAAACACCATATATTTT. Its translation is CASSLARFRGIENTIYF.

J is TRBJ2-7 and V is TRBV5-1; D may be TRBD1 (6 bases). The CDR3 contains 15 residues. V was clipped by 0 bases and J by 2 bases, with 12 bases between them. Germline CDR1 reads SGHRS; CDR2 reads YFSETQ. The CDR3 loop reads CASSLGETGPYEQYF. CDR3 in DNA: TGCGCCAGCAGCTTGGGCGAGACAGGACCCTACGAGCAGTACTTC.

This rearrangement joins TRBV7-2 to TRBJ1-6; TRBD1 agrees at 9 bases. V was pared by 2 bases and J by 10 bases, with 6 bases of the junction left unmatched. The CDR3 length is 15 residues. Germline CDR1 SGHTA, CDR2 FQGNSA. In nucleotides, the CDR3 is TGTGCCAGCAGCTTATTAGGGACAGGGAGGTCACCCCTCCACTTT. Amino acid sequence: CASSLLGTGRSPLHF.

This clonotype was recorded at least ten times. This sequence joins TRBV29-1 and TRBJ1-1, with a weak D call TRBD1 (5 bases). The CDR3 consists of 13 residues. V lost 3 bases and J lost 4, with 12 bases in between. CDR1 SQVTM and CDR2 ANQGSEA come from the germline V gene. CDR3 sequence (DNA): TGCAGCGTTGACCGGGGGATGAGCACTGAAGCTTTCTTT. Encoded protein: CSVDRGMSTEAFF.

This clonotype was counted ten times or more. This chain connects TRBV6-5 to TRBJ2-2, with D possibly TRBD2 on 6 matching bases. The CDR3 extends over 13 amino acids. Between the trimmed V and J ends, which lost 5 bases and 7 bases, there was a span of 11 bases. CDR1 and CDR2 from the germline V gene are MNHEY and SVGAGI. CDR3 bases: TGTGCCAGCAGTCCGACTAGAAACGGGGAGCTGTTTTTT. Its protein is CASSPTRNGELFF.

This chain connects TRBV6-2 or TRBV6-3 to TRBJ2-7, with 8 nucleotides matching TRBD1. Germline values: CDR1 MNHEY, CDR2 SVGEGT. V was clipped by 8 bases and J by 7 bases; unmatched bases: 10. The CDR3 is 13 amino acids. The CDR3 reads CASAKDRVYEQYF. CDR3 in DNA: TGTGCCAGCGCCAAGGACAGGGTATATGAGCAGTACTTC.

This clonotype appeared many times. The V gene is TRBV6-2 or TRBV6-3, the J gene TRBJ2-7, with D tentatively TRBD2 (5 bases). This CDR3 is 16 amino acids long. With 0 bases removed from V and 1 base from J, the gap between germline ends came to 13 bases. The germline gives CDR1 MNHEY, CDR2 SVGEGT. CDR3 in amino acids: CASSYSRPGRSYEQYF. The CDR3 bases are TGTGCCAGCAGTTACTCACGTCCGGGGAGATCCTACGAGCAGTACTTC.

V usage is TRBV29-1 and J usage is TRBJ2-5, with 8 nucleotides matching TRBD1. The V and J ends lost 8 bases and 4 bases, in that order; junction bases with no gene match: 9. Germline assignment: CDR1 SQVTM and CDR2 ANQGSEA. This CDR3 has 13 residues. The CDR3 nucleotides read TGCAGCACAGGACAGGGATCTTTAGAGACCCAGTACTTC. Amino acid sequence: CSTGQGSLETQYF.

This clonotype showed up just once. The chain joins TRBV6-1 to TRBJ2-7; D is unclear. V shed 4 bases and J shed 2 bases, with 9 bases lying between them. The CDR3 runs to 13 residues. CDR1 and CDR2 (germline): MNHNS, SASEGT. DNA of the CDR3: TGTGCCAGCAGTGTTAGTCCCCCCTACGAGCAGTACTTC. Amino acid sequence: CASSVSPPYEQYF.

This clonotype was seen at least ten times. The chain employs TRBV7-9 and TRBJ2-7; no reliable D call. CDR1 and CDR2 from the germline V gene are SEHNR and FQNEAQ (reference sequence). V lost 5 bases and J 5 bases, leaving 13 bases between the germline ends. This CDR3 has 13 residues. The CDR3 spells CASSPPEGNEQYF. The CDR3 DNA sequence: TGTGCCAGCAGCCCTCCTGAAGGGAACGAGCAGTACTTC.

This clonotype occurred many times. The chain has TRBV6-1 and TRBJ1-2, with 7 positions matching TRBD1. Germline-derived CDR1 and CDR2 are MNHNS and SASEGT. After removal of 4 bases from V and 3 bases from J, the junction contained 5 bases not matched to a gene. The CDR3 consists of 14 residues. The CDR3 region is CASSVDRAHYGYTF. The CDR3 DNA is TGTGCCAGCAGTGTTGACAGGGCCCACTATGGCTACACCTTC.

A note on this clonotype: With a much larger clone just one base away, this may be a read error. No conserved phenylalanine or tryptophan is present at the end of the CDR3, so a read error is the likely explanation. The chain links TRBV5-5 to TRBJ2-7; possibly TRBD2 for D (6 bases). Germline V gene lookup returns CDR1 SGHKS and CDR2 YYEKEE (reference sequence). Trimming stripped 0 bases from V and 4 bases from J, with 17 bases between. There are 16 residues in the CDR3. CDR3 in amino acids: CASSLGPGLVGYEQYS. The CDR3 region has the DNA TGTGCCAGCAGCTTGGGGCCGGGACTCGTCGGATACGAGCAGTACTCC.

This clonotype was seen at least ten times. The CDR3 protein is CASSALRDKSYEQYF. The CDR3 DNA reads TGTGCCAGCAGCGCGCTCCGGGACAAAAGCTACGAGCAGTACTTC. The V gene is TRBV11-2, the J gene TRBJ2-7, with a possible D match to TRBD1 (6 bases). CDR3 size: 15 residues. The V gene lost 5 bases and the J gene lost 3 bases, with 17 bases spanning the gap. Germline CDR1 SGHAT, CDR2 FQNNGV.

The chain couples TRBV5-1 to TRBJ2-2; the D is unclear. Germline assignment: CDR1 SGHRS and CDR2 YFSETQ. The CDR3 spans 17 residues. Trimming removed 7 bases at V and 0 bases at J, with 19 bases between. The CDR3 loop reads CASAHQSDTTNTGELFF. The CDR3 nucleotides read TGCGCCAGCGCGCATCAATCCGACACCACGAACACCGGGGAGCTGTTTTTT.

This clonotype was seen many times. The chain links TRBV25-1 to TRBJ1-2; possibly TRBD1 for D (5 bases). The CDR3 extends over 17 amino acids. V was cut by 0 bases and J by 2 bases, with 16 bases left in between. Germline CDR1 and CDR2: MGHDK and SYGVNS. In DNA, the CDR3 is TGTGCCAGCAGTGAATATGGGGACGTTGGAAACAACTATGGCTACACCTTC. Translated: CASSEYGDVGNNYGYTF.